This T cell receptor beta chain was captured by sequencing in a study of identifying expanded T cells in peripheral blood. No infections or other immune events were documented during collection. This clone came up once. Its antigen is unknown. This CDR3 is built from 14 residues. Trimming pared 3 bases from V and 6 bases from J, leaving 16 bases between. CDR1 is SGHRS, CDR2 YFSETQ, per germline. Using immunoSEQ multiplex PCR, the repertoire was profiled, and TCRdb retains in-frame clones only, with some absent. The sample carries around 95,000 clones, 75% to 90% recorded once. The study, taken as a whole, reports: Across healthy donors, higher total template counts meant significantly greater roughly 2-week count variance.

Sequencing was done on a sample of blood. This clonotype was sampled from a person aged 18-70 years in good health. J is TRBJ2-7 and V is TRBV5-1; no definite D call. CDR3: CASSSADRFAEQYF. The DNA of the CDR3 is TGCGCCAGCAGCTCTGCTGACCGTTTCGCCGAGCAGTACTTC.